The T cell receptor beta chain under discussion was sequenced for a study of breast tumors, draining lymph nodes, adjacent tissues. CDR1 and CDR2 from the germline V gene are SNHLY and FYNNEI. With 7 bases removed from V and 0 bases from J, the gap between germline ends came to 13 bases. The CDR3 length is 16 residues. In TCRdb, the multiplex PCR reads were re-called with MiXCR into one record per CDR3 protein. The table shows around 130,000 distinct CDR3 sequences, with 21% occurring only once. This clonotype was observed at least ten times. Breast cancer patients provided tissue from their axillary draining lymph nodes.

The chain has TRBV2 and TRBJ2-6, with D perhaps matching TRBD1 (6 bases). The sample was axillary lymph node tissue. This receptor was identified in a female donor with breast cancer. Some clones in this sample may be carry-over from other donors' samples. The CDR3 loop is CASTGHGPSGANVLTF. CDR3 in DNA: TGTGCCAGCACGGGACATGGGCCCTCTGGGGCCAACGTCCTGACTTTC. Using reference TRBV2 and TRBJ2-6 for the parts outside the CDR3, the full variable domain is EPEVTQTPSHQVTQMGQEVILRCVPISNHLYFYWYRQILGQKVEFLVSFYNNEISEKSEIFDDQFSVERPDGSNFTLKIRSTKLEDSAMYFCASTGHGPSGANVLTFGAGSRLTVL.